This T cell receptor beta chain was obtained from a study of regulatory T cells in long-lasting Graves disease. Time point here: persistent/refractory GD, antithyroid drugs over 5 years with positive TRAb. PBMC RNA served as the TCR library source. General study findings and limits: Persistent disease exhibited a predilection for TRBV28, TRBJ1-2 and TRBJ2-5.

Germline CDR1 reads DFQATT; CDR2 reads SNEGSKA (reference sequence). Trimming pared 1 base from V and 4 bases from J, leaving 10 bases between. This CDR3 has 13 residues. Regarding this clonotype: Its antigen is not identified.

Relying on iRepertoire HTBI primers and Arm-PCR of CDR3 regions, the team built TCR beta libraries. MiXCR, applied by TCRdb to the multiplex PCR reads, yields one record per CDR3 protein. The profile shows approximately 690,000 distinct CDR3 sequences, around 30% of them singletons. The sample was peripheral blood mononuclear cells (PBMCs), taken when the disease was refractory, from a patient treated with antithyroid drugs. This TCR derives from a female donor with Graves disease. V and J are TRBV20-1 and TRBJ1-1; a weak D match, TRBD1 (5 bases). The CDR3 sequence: CSARARGSTEAFF. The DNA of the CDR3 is TGCAGTGCTAGAGCTCGGGGCAGCACTGAAGCTTTCTTT.